This note documents a single TCR beta chain sequence. Assignment of participants to cohorts was predicated upon participant-reported clinical history. The data were taken from a study of blood T cell repertoires in COVID-19. The assay was immunoSEQ multiplex PCR, and TCRdb's table has in-frame clones only and misses some. The profile shows about 300,000 clones, around 90% of them singletons. The sequencing sample was made of PBMCs or T cells enriched from blood (not recorded which). The receptor comes from a man in his fifties or sixties who had recovered from COVID-19.

The DNA for the CDR3 is TGTGCCAGCAGAGACAGTAACTTATTAGAGACCCAGTACTTC. Encoded protein: CASRDSNLLETQYF. The V call is TRBV6-5, the J call TRBJ2-5; possibly TRBD1 for D (5 bases). The CDR3 extends over 14 amino acids. Per the germline V gene, CDR1 is MNHEY and CDR2 is SVGAGI. V lost 6 bases, J lost 4 bases, and 15 bases lay in between.